This paragraph reports one T cell receptor (beta chain). Its antigen is as yet unknown. This sample was taken from a study of blood T cells in healthy people across ages. Broader study findings: Per-million-T-cell TCR beta diversity fell roughly linearly with age.

Through a sample-barcoded 5' primer and a J-beta primer mix, a second PCR was run for roughly 6 to 11 cycles. TCRdb itself ran the 5' RACE reads through MiXCR, one entry per CDR3 protein. The sample has fewer than 950,000 distinct CDR3 sequences, 53% seen once; the top ten hold approximately 41%. Per germline, CDR1 SGHKS and CDR2 YYEKEE (reference sequence). The CDR3 length is 17 residues. Sample donors were healthy Caucasian individuals that came from Russia, aged 6 to 90. Total RNA extraction produced at least 5.5 micrograms (per sample) for the study. The TCR sequence derives from an elderly man in good health. The rearrangement uses TRBV5-5 and TRBJ2-1; maybe TRBD2 (6 bases). The DNA end favors TRBJ2-7, so the J call may be wrong. The source material was blood. The CDR3 protein is CASTYPVGLAAYNEQYF. The CDR3 DNA reads as TGTGCCAGCACCTACCCGGTCGGGTTAGCGGCCTACAATGAGCAGTACTTC.